The rows below give T cell receptor beta chains drawn from one sample of a study of molecular identifiers for immune sequencing clone quantification. From the PCR reads, TCRdb called clonotypes with MiXCR, one entry per CDR3 protein. This table holds nearly 55,000 distinct CDR3 sequences, 35% to 40% found once. The sequencing input was naive CD8+ T cells from blood, with Jurkat cell RNA spiked in. These receptors came from a human donor in good health. Some libraries in this study had Jurkat cell RNA spiked in. Each CDR3 is given with its conserved first and last residue. The order of the fields is CDR3 length, J gene, V gene, CDR3 protein.

15,TRBJ2-7,TRBV4-3,CASSQDGTGGYEQYF
14,TRBJ2-3,TRBV27,CASSLPLYPDSQYF
15,TRBJ2-5,TRBV5-1,CASSQPRAGGETQYF
12,TRBJ1-6,TRBV7-2,CASSLPGSPLHF
16,TRBJ2-7,TRBV28,CASSPAGTGAAYEQYF
15,TRBJ2-3,TRBV20-1,CSARDLTSGTDTQYF
16,TRBJ2-3,TRBV5-4,CASSLRMADPGDTQYF
13,TRBJ2-7,TRBV7-6,CASSLTEGREQYF
16,TRBJ2-7,TRBV28,CASSLVGDREPGKQYF
15,TRBJ2-4,TRBV6-6,CASRLWTGPKNIQYF
13,TRBJ2-1,TRBV7-6,CASSLEVLGEQIF
15,TRBJ2-1,TRBV19,CASTPTSFSYNEQFF
18,TRBJ1-2,TRBV5-5,CASSGGGISAGARYGYTF
16,TRBJ2-3,TRBV7-6,CASSLRLVGVTDTQYF
15,TRBJ2-7,TRBV4-1,CASSQDRQGTYEQYF
12,TRBJ2-7,TRBV19,CASTSGAEEQYF
17,TRBJ2-5,TRBV9,CASSVTGKGLGRETQYF